This TCR beta chain was captured by sequencing in a study of STAT5B mutations in CD4+ large granular lymphocyte leukemia (dated by TCRdb to 2021 to 2024). Some background on the complete study: Among healthy controls, the CDR3 'QG' motif was associated with a particular HLA allele. The TCRbeta repertoires of CD4+ T-cell large granular lymphocyte leukemia patients were compared with the TCRbeta repertoires of healthy blood donors. Flow cytometry on FACSCanto II or FACSVerse confirmed that purified fractions exceeded 95% purity among lymphocytes. What the study reported, not specific to this receptor: Enrichment of TRBV06-family usage was observed among the top patient clones (8/27) relative to healthy controls (2/35). The data were not HLA-matched, and the higher clonality in CD4+ T-LGLL than in CD8+ T-LGLL could be due to the relatively small sample size. The main leukemic clonotypes were found to be private to each patient, although around 24% of the main leukemic clonotypes were detected at low frequency in the non-leukemic repertoires of other patients. CD4-sorted patient repertoires appeared more clonal than healthy CD4+ repertoires, and this difference persisted after removing the putative leukemic clones.

The CDR3 starts with the cysteine, ends with the phenylalanine, and has 14 residues. Kept here is only the CDR3 DNA, which spans 42 bases and is read in frame from base 1. Trimming costs V 4 bases and J 1 base, and their ends lie 10 bases apart. CDR1 and CDR2 were assigned from the germline V gene as SGHTA and FQGNSA. Comment on this clone: Its antigen is still unknown. It has no much larger one-base neighbor in the sample; base qualities were not kept.

The healthy control group was made up of some 38 blood donors, and the Finnish Red Cross blood service supplied their buffy coats. All TCR-sequenced material derived from peripheral blood: patient blood samples and healthy donor buffy coats. Ficoll-Hypaque gradient centrifugation was used to isolate peripheral blood mononuclear cells. CD4+ cells were purified magnetically from the buffy coats of healthy controls. Genomic DNA was extracted with the Gentra Puregene Cell and Tissue kit and quantified on a Qubit 2.0 fluorometer. The immunoSEQ assay at survey resolution was used to sequence TCRbeta rearrangements from genomic DNA. On the study's bioinformatics: In the TCR sequencing data, the smallest productive clonotype frequency that could be detected was 2.59 x 10-5. Only productive TCRbeta rearrangements, defined as complete and in-frame sequences, were included in the analyses. Clonality for each sample was calculated as Simpson clonality in the immunoSEQ Analyzer version 3.0. Clones were binned by frequency as very rare, small, medium, large (1-20%) or hyperexpanded (>20%). Generation probabilities were estimated with OLGA 1.2.3, V-gene circos plots were generated with VDJtools, specificities were searched for in VDJdb, and CDR3 motifs were identified with GLIPH. Held by TCRdb, this immuneACCESS table contains in-frame sequences only and omits some clones. Under half of the omission traces to an unresolved V gene where checked; the cause of the rest is unknown. Clonal size and the V and J genes are those of that table, whereas D and trimming came from the DNA. The sample contains some 29,000 clones, approximately 84% of them found a single time. Around 0.98% of the sample is held by the ten biggest clonotypes.

The clonotype originates from a human donor in good health. The chain links TRBV7-2 with TRBJ2-5, and TRBD1 may be the D gene, going by 6 matching bases. The specimen was CD4+ T cells from blood buffy coats. The CDR3 has the sequence CASSSGQPQETQYF. Here is the DNA: TGTGCCAGCAGCTCGGGACAACCCCAAGAGACCCAGTACTTC.